The next 16 T cell receptor beta chains were all read from a single sample in a study of shared clonotypes between healthy human individuals. Here immunoSEQ multiplex PCR was the method, and the copy in TCRdb shows in-frame clones only, minus some. Of under 600,000 clones detected, about 97% appear once; the ten largest clones hold roughly 0.05%. The sequencing sample was made of naive CD4+ T cells sorted from blood. Documented subset: CD45RA+ positively selected. These receptors all stem from a woman between 25 and 40 years old in good health.

The CDR3 here is CASSLVGEGGYTF. CDR3 nucleotides: TGTGCCAGCAGTTTGGTCGGGGAAGGTGGCTACACCTTC. The V gene is TRBV28, the J gene TRBJ1-2; D gene unclear. The CDR3 spans 13 residues. The germline V gene has CDR1 MDHEN and CDR2 SYDVKM. The V end lost 3 bases, the J end lost 7 bases, and 12 bases lay between the germline ends.

The V and J genes are TRBV18 and TRBJ2-2; D unclear. Germline assignment: CDR1 KGHSH and CDR2 LQKENI. The CDR3 length is 16 residues. V was trimmed by 4 bases and J by 4 bases, leaving 16 bases between them. The CDR3 protein is CASSLKQGSPTGELFF. CDR3 DNA sequence: TGTGCCAGCTCACTAAAGCAAGGGTCCCCCACCGGGGAGCTGTTTTTT.

The chain employs TRBV5-1 and TRBJ2-7, with 8 nucleotides matching TRBD1. The CDR3 covers 14 residues. Germline CDR1 SGHRS, CDR2 YFSETQ. V shed 0 bases and J 3 bases; nucleotides not matched to a gene: 2. This CDR3 reads CASSLGQGLYEQYF. DNA for the CDR3: TGCGCCAGCAGCTTGGGACAGGGGCTCTACGAGCAGTACTTC.

This clone has a handful of counts. The chain recombines TRBV18 with TRBJ2-7, with 7 bases that match TRBD1. CDR1 KGHSH and CDR2 LQKENI come from the germline V gene. This CDR3 has 17 amino acids. V shed 1 base and J 0 bases; nucleotides not matched to a gene: 9. CDR3 protein: CASSPLRDSPYSYEQYF. The CDR3 DNA sequence: TGTGCCAGCTCACCACTCCGGGACAGCCCCTACTCCTACGAGCAGTACTTC. The full variable domain, rest sourced from reference TRBV18 and TRBJ2-7, is NAGVMQNPRHLVRRRGQEARLRCSPMKGHSHVYWYRQLPEEGLKFMVYLQKENIIDESGMPKERFSAEFPKEGPSILRIQQVVRGDSAAYFCASSPLRDSPYSYEQYFGPGTRLTVT.

The chain employs TRBV28 and TRBJ1-1, with D hard to call. The CDR3 totals 16 residues. The V end was cut by 1 base, the J end by 1 base, with 13 bases between. Germline values: CDR1 MDHEN, CDR2 SYDVKM. The CDR3 region has the DNA TGTGCCAGCAGTTTATTCTCGGCCGGCTGGAACACTGAAGCTTTCTTT. Its protein product is CASSLFSAGWNTEAFF.

The chain joins TRBV5-1 to TRBJ1-3; D gene unclear. The CDR3 sequence is 15 residues long. Trimming stripped 2 bases from V and 0 bases from J, with 9 bases between. Looked up from germline, CDR1 is SGHRS and CDR2 is YFSETQ. For the CDR3, the DNA is TGCGCCAGCAGCTTTTACGGAAACTCTGGAAACACCATATATTTT. Its protein product is CASSFYGNSGNTIYF.

The V gene is TRBV5-1, the J gene TRBJ2-1; D remains unclear. CDR1 and CDR2 (germline): SGHRS, YFSETQ. This CDR3 has 15 residues. Trimming shortened V by 0 bases and J by 7 bases, and 14 bases separated the two germline ends. Written as DNA, the CDR3 is TGCGCCAGCAGCTTGGTGTTAGATAGTAAGAATGAGCAGTTCTTC. It codes for CASSLVLDSKNEQFF.

This rearrangement joins TRBV28 to TRBJ2-2; TRBD1 is a possible D gene (5 bases). Germline CDR1 reads MDHEN; CDR2 reads SYDVKM. V shed 7 bases and J shed 3 bases, with 6 bases lying between them. The CDR3 runs 12 residues. The CDR3 loop reads CASIGDTGELFF. The CDR3, as DNA: TGTGCCAGCATAGGGGACACCGGGGAGCTGTTTTTT. Supplemented by reference TRBV28 and TRBJ2-2, the full variable domain reads DVKVTQSSRYLVKRTGEKVFLECVQDMDHENMFWYRQDPGLGLRLIYFSYDVKMKEKGDIPEGYSVSREKKERFSLILESASTNQTSMYLCASIGDTGELFFGEGSRLTVL.

This rearrangement joins TRBV11-2 to TRBJ2-1; 14 bases fit TRBD2. V dropped 4 bases and J dropped 2; count of bases not matched to a gene: 7. The CDR3 has 18 residues. Germline CDR1 and CDR2: SGHAT and FQNNGV. The CDR3 spells CASSWGLAGEGTYNEQFF. Here the CDR3 DNA reads TGTGCCAGCAGCTGGGGACTAGCGGGAGAAGGCACCTACAATGAGCAGTTCTTC. The entire variable domain, with the rest obtained from reference TRBV11-2 and TRBJ2-1, is as follows: EAGVAQSPRYKIIEKRQSVAFWCNPISGHATLYWYQQILGQGPKLLIQFQNNGVVDDSQLPKDRFSAERLKGVDSTLKIQPAKLEDSAVYLCASSWGLAGEGTYNEQFFGPGTRLTVL.

The chain carries TRBV19 and TRBJ2-7; a weak D match, TRBD1 (5 bases). CDR1 and CDR2 (germline): LNHDA, SQIVND (reference sequence). The V and J ends lost 3 bases and 2 bases respectively, with 17 bases between them. The CDR3 spans 16 residues. In DNA, the CDR3 is TGTGCCAGTAGTATCTCCGAAGGGCCCAGGGCCTACGAGCAGTACTTC. Translating it yields CASSISEGPRAYEQYF.

The chain joins TRBV5-1 to TRBJ1-1; possible D gene TRBD1, 5 bases. The CDR3 has 16 residues. V lost 0 bases and J lost 4, with 16 bases in between. Per the germline V gene, CDR1 is SGHRS and CDR2 is YFSETQ. The CDR3 nucleotides read TGCGCCAGCAGCTTGGACGTAGGTAGGGGAGGCACTGAAGCTTTCTTT. Translating gives CASSLDVGRGGTEAFF.

The gene calls are TRBV10-3 and TRBJ2-1; 7 bases are shared with TRBD2. Germline assignment: CDR1 ENHRY and CDR2 SYGVKD. This CDR3 spans 12 amino acids. V dropped 3 bases and J dropped 10; count of bases not matched to a gene: 3. The CDR3 loop reads CAISDYSGEQFF. The CDR3 bases are TGTGCCATCAGTGACTATAGCGGGGAGCAGTTCTTC.

V usage is TRBV25-1 and J usage is TRBJ1-2; the D is unclear. Trimming took off 4 bases at V and 2 bases at J, with 2 bases between the two ends. The CDR3 covers 11 residues. Germline assignment: CDR1 MGHDK and CDR2 SYGVNS. CDR3: CASSANYGYTF. The CDR3 coding sequence is TGTGCCAGCAGTGCGAACTATGGCTACACCTTC.

The chain uses TRBV5-6 and TRBJ1-5; TRBD1 might be the D (5 bases). The germline V gene has CDR1 SGHDT and CDR2 YYEEEE. This CDR3 is 17 amino acids long. Between the trimmed V and J ends, which lost 4 bases and 7 bases, there was a span of 24 bases. The CDR3: CASSALRGEAYRQPQHF. For the CDR3, the DNA is TGTGCCAGCAGCGCACTCCGGGGGGAGGCGTATCGACAGCCCCAGCATTTT.

The chain joins TRBV7-2 to TRBJ2-2, with TRBD2 matching 10 bases. CDR1 and CDR2 (germline): SGHTA, FQGNSA. Unmatched junction bases numbered 4, after V lost 8 bases and J lost 1 base. The length of the CDR3 is 15 residues. CDR3 DNA sequence: TGTGCCAGCGGCAAGCGGGAGGGGAACACCGGGGAGCTGTTTTTT. Protein product: CASGKREGNTGELFF.

The chain is built from TRBV5-1 and TRBJ1-4; D is possibly TRBD1 (5 bases). The germline gives CDR1 SGHRS, CDR2 YFSETQ. This CDR3 has 13 residues. V was trimmed by 6 bases and J by 8 bases, leaving 14 bases between them. This CDR3 is CASNRGSGEKLFF. CDR3 coding DNA: TGCGCCAGCAATAGGGGTTCTGGCGAAAAACTGTTTTTT.